The present T cell receptor beta chain was sequenced within a study of T cells in Graves' hyperthyroidism and ophthalmopathy. Study outcomes and limitations: In blood, most of the thyroid clonotypes expanded above 0.001 were also present.

Researchers amplified the TCR beta CDR3 regions from RNA transcripts. Initially, a first-round RT-PCR of the TCR CDR3 employed the HTBI primer set. Via MiXCR, TCRdb re-called the multiplex PCR reads, giving one row per CDR3 protein. This sample has hundreds of thousands of distinct CDR3 sequences; 14% occur once, and the top ten carry approximately 10%. This clonotype was found a few times. Its antigen remains unidentified. A read error is likely, as this CDR3 ends without the conserved phenylalanine or tryptophan. The CDR3 sequence is 16 residues long. Germline CDR1 reads SGHTA; CDR2 reads FQGNSA. V lost 7 bases, J lost 5 bases, and 7 bases stayed unmatched.

Sequencing was performed on blood. This chain uses TRBV7-2 with TRBJ2-2; 13 bases are a match to TRBD2. The receptor's source is a woman in her late teens or twenties with Graves' hyperthyroidism. The CDR3 nucleotides are TGTGCCAGCACCCGGACTAGCGGGAGTGGGACCGGGGAGCTGTTTCTT. Encoded protein: CASTRTSGSGTGELFL.